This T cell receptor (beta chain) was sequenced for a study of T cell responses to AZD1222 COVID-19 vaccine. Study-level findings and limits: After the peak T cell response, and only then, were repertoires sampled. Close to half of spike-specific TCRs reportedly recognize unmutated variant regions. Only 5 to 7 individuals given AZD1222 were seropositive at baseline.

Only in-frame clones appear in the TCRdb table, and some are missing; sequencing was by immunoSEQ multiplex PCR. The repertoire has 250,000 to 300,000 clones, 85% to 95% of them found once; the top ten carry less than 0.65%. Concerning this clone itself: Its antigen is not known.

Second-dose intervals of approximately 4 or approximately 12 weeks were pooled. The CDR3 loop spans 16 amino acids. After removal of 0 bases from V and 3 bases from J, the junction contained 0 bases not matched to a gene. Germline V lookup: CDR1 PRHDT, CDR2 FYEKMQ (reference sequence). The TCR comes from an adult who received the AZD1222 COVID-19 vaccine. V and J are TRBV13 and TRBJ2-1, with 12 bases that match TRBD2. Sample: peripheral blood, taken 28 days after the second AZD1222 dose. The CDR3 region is CASSLGLAGGYNEQFF. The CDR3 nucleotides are TGTGCCAGCAGCTTAGGACTAGCGGGGGGCTACAATGAGCAGTTCTTC.